This T cell receptor (beta chain) came from a study of OX40 agonist ivuxolimab in advanced cancers. Study-wide background: Past anti-PD-1, anti-PD-L1 or anti-CTLA-4 therapy was accepted, and roughly 40% had received some. A partial response was reached by three patients: one with hepatocellular carcinoma and two with cutaneous melanoma.

Sequenced by immunoSEQ multiplex PCR; TCRdb stores in-frame clones only, minus some. The profile covers around 69,000 clones, with 89% appearing a single time and around 3.6% taken by the ten largest. Study-wide results and limits: CD4+ and CD8+ blood T cells expanded clonally by week 6 at 0.1 to 3.0 mg/kg. Compared with others, partial responders at 0.1-3.0 mg/kg displayed clonal expansion among the lowest.

Germline CDR1 is GTSNPN and CDR2 is SVGIG (reference sequence). This CDR3 has 13 amino acids. V was cut by 8 bases and J by 7 bases, with 18 bases left in between. Concerning this clone: Its antigen is as yet unknown.

This specimen consisted of CD4+ or CD8+ T cells sorted from blood, obtained in a trial of the OX40 agonist ivuxolimab. This sequence originates from an adult with an advanced solid tumor such as melanoma, head and neck, liver or kidney cancer. The gene calls are TRBV30 and TRBJ1-5; D perhaps matches TRBD1 (6 bases). Here the CDR3 DNA reads TGTGCCCTCGAGAAAGGGGGAGGACAGCCCCAGCATTTT. It is translated as CALEKGGGQPQHF.